This T cell receptor beta chain was captured in a study of regulatory T cells in long-lasting Graves disease. This clonotype was seen repeatedly, ten times or more. TCR beta libraries were built with iRepertoire HTBI primers and Arm-PCR of CDR3 regions. TCRdb processed the multiplex PCR reads anew with MiXCR; each CDR3 protein has one entry. The sample lists more than 450,000 distinct CDR3 sequences, around 12% seen once, with about 8.3% in the top ten. Documented time point: newly diagnosed GD, antithyroid drugs for less than 3 months. Making the TCR library involved RNA that had been extracted from PBMCs. Germline CDR1 is SQVTM and CDR2 is ANQGSEA. V dropped 3 bases and J dropped 5; count of bases not matched to a gene: 8. This CDR3 has 14 residues. The same data also went into a second study, on T cells in Graves' hyperthyroidism and ophthalmopathy. That work adds: Exclusions: uncontrolled infection, other autoimmune disease, pregnancy, lactation.

Sequencing was performed on peripheral blood mononuclear cells (PBMCs), taken at new diagnosis, from a patient treated with antithyroid drugs. This receptor was taken from a woman in her 30s with Graves disease. The chain links TRBV29-1 to TRBJ2-7; 9 nucleotides align to TRBD2. CDR3 residues: CSVDGASGANEQYF. The DNA of the CDR3 is TGCAGCGTTGATGGGGCTAGCGGGGCGAACGAGCAGTACTTC.